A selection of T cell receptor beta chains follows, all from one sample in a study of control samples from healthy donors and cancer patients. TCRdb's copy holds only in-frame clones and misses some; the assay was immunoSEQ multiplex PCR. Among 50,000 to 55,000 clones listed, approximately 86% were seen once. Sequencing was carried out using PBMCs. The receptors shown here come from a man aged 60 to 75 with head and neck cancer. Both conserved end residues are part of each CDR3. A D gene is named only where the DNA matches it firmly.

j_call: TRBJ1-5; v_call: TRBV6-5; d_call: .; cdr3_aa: CASQQGTFQPQHF
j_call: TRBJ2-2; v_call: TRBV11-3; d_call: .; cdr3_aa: CASSTHTGELFF
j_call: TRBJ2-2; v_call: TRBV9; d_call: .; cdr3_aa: CASSVGWQINTGELFF
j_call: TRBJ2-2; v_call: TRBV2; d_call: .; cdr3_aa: CASSVLPSPGELFF
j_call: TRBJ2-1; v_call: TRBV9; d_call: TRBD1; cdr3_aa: CASSGRDRSYNEQFF
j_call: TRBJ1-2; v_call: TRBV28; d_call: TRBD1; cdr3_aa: CASSAGGLYGYTF
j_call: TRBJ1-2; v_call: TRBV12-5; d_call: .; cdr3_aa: CASGPTVGYTF
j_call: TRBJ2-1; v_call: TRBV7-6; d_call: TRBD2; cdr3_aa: CASSLDFRKSSGGHRREQFF
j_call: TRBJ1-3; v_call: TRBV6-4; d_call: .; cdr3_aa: CASSDSPGNTIYF
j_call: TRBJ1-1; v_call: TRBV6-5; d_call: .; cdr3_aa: CASSYSSLKYTRRF
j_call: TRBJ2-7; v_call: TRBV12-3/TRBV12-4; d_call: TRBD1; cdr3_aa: CASSMGQIYEQYF
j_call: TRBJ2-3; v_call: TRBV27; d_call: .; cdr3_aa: CASSLTRPQVHTQYF
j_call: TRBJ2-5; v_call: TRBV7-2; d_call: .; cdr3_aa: CASSALFPRRPDF
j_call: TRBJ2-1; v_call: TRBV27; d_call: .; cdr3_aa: CASSSDPGYSHEQFF
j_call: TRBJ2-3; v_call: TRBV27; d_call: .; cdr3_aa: CASRLREQGSTDTQYF
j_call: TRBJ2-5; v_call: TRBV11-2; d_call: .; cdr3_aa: CASSLQGNPQETQYF
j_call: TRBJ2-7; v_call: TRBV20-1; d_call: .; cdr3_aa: CSARRDYEQYF
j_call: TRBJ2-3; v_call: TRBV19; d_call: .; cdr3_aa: CASSIGLAGTQYF
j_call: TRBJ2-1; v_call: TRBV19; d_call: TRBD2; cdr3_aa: CASSSPGLANEQFF
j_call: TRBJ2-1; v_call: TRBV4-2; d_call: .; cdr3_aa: CASSQDSGRPPSSYNEQFF
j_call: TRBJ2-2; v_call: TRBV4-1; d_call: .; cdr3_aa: CASSQDGAGYTGELFF
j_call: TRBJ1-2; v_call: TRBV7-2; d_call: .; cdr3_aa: CASSSRATNYGYTF
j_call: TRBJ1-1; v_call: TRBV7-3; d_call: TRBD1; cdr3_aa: CASSLLQGVRVTDTEAFF
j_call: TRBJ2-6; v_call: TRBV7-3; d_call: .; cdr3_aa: CASSYPSVRTGSSGANVLTF
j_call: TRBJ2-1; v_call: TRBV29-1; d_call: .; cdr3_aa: CSVPLGGISYNEQFF
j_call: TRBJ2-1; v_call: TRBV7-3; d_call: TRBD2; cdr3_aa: CASSLSPGGDYEQFF
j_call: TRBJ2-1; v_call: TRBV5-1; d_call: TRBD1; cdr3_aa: CASSLKGQVEDEQFF
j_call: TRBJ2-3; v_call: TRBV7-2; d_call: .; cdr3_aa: CASSSLPLSTDTQYF
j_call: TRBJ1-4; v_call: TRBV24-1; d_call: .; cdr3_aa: CATGRDTLTRNEKLFF
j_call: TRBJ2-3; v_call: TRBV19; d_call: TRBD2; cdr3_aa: CASSNPGGDFRSGGPDTQYF
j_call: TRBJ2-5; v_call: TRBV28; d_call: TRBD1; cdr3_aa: CASSPPGQGAFPPRETQYF
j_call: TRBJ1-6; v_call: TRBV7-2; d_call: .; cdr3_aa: CASSLAFNDGNSPLHF
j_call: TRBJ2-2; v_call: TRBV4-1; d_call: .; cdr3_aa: CASSTGALAYTGELFF
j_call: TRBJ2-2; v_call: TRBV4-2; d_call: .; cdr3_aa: CASSQEQGGGAGELFF
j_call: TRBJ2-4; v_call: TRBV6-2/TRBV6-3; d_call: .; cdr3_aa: CASSRSWTRENIQYF
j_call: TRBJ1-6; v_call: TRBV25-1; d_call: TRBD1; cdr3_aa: CASRNTGDSYNSPLHF
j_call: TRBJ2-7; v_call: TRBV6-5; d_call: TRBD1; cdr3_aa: CASRGTGGAVSEQYF
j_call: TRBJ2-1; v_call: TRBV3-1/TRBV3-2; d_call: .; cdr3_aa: CASSPPPRPSSYNEQFF
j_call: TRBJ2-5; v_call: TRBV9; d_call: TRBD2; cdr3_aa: CASSDRLAGGQETQYF
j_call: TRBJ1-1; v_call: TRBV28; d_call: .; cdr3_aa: CALKTAAEAFF
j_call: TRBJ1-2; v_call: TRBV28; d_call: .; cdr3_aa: CASSSGQGIGGYTF